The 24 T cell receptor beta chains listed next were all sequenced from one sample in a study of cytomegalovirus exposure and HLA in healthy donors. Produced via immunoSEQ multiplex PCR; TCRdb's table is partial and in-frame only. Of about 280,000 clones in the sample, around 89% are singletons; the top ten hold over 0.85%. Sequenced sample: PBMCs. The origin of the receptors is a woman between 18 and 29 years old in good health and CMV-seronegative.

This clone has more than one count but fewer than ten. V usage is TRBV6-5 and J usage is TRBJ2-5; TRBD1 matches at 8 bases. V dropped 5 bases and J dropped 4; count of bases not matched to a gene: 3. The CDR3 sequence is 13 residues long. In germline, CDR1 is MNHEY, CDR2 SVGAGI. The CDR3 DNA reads TGTGCCAGCAGTCCCAGGGGGCGAGAGACCCAGTACTTC. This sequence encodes CASSPRGRETQYF.

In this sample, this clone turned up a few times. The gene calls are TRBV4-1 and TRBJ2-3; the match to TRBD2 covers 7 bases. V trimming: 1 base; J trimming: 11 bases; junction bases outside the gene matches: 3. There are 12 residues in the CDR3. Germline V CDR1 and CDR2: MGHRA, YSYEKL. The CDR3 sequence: CASSQVGGGQYF. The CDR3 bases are TGCGCCAGCAGCCAAGTTGGCGGGGGGCAGTATTTT.

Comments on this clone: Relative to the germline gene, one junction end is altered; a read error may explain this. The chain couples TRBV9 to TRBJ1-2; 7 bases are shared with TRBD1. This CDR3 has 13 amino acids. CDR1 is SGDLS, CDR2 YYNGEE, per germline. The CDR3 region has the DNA TGTGCCAGCAGAGACCCGGGACAGAGAAGGGTTCACTTC. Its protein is CASRDPGQRRVHF. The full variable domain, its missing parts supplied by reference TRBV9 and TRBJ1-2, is DSGVTQTPKHLITATGQRVTLRCSPRSGDLSVYWYQQSLDQGLQFLIQYYNGEERAKGNILERFSAQQFPDLHSELNLSSLELGDSALYFCASRDPGQRRVHFGSGTRLTVV.

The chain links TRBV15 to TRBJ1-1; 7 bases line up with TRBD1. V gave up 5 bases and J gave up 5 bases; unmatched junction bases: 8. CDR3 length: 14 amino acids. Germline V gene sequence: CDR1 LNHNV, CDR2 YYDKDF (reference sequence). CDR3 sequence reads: CATSVRTGGTEAFF. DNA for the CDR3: TGTGCCACCAGCGTAAGGACAGGAGGAACTGAAGCTTTCTTT.

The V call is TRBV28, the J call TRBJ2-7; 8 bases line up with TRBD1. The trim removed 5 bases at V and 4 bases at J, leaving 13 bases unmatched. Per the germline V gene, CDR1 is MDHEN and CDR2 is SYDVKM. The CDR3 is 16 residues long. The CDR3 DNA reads TGTGCCAGCAGTCCTCTCCCTTGGGACAGGTTTTACGAGCAGTACTTC. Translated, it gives CASSPLPWDRFYEQYF.

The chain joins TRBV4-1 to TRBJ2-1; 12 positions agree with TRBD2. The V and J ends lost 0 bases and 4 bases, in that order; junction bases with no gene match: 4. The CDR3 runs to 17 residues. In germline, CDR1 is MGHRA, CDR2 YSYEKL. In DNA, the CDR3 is TGCGCCAGCAGCCAAGAGGCGCTAGCGGGAGGGTACAATGAGCAGTTCTTC. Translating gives CASSQEALAGGYNEQFF.

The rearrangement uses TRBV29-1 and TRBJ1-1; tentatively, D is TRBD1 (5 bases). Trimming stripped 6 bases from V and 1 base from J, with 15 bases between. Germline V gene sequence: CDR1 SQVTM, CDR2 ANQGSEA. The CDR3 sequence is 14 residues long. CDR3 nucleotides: TGCAGCGTCGCGAAGGGTCAGGGGAACACTGAAGCTTTCTTT. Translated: CSVAKGQGNTEAFF.

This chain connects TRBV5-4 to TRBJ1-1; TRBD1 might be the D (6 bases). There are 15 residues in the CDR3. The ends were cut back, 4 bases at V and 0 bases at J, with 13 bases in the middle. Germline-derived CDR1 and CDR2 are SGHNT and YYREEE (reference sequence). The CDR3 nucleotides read TGTGCCAGCAGCACATCAGACAGGCTGAACACTGAAGCTTTCTTT. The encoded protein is CASSTSDRLNTEAFF. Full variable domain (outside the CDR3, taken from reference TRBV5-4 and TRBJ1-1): ETGVTQSPTHLIKTRGQQVTLRCSSQSGHNTVSWYQQALGQGPQFIFQYYREEENGRGNFPPRFSGLQFPNYSSELNVNALELDDSALYLCASSTSDRLNTEAFFGQGTRLTVV.

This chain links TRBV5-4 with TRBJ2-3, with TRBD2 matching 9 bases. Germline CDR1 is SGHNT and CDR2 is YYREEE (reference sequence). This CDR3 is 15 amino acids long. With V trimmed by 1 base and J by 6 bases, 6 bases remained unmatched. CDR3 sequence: CASSLRPSGTDTQYF. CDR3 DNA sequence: TGTGCCAGCAGCTTGAGGCCTAGCGGGACTGATACGCAGTATTTT.

The CDR3, as DNA: TGTGCCAGCAGCCCTAGGGACAACTCCTACAATGAGCAGTTCTTC. Encoded protein: CASSPRDNSYNEQFF. J is TRBJ2-1 and V is TRBV13, with D perhaps matching TRBD1 (6 bases). This CDR3 contains 15 residues. From germline, CDR1 is PRHDT and CDR2 FYEKMQ (reference sequence). Trimming pared 5 bases from V and 0 bases from J, leaving 11 bases between. The full variable domain, with the rest looked up from reference TRBV13 and TRBJ2-1, is AAGVIQSPRHLIKEKRETATLKCYPIPRHDTVYWYQQGPGQDPQFLISFYEKMQSDKGSIPDRFSAQQFSDYHSELNMSSLELGDSALYFCASSPRDNSYNEQFFGPGTRLTVL.

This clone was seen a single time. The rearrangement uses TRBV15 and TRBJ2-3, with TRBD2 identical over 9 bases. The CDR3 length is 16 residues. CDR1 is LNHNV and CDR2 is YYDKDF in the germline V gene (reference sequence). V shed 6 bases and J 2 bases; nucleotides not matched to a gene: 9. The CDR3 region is CATRTSGLAHTDTQYF. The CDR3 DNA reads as TGTGCCACCAGGACTAGCGGCCTAGCACACACAGATACGCAGTATTTT.

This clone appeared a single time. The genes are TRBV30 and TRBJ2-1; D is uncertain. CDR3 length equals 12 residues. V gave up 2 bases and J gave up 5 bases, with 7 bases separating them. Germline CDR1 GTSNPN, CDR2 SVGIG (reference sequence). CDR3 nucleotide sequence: TGTGCCTGGAGTCCTGACAACAATGAGCAGTTCTTC. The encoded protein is CAWSPDNNEQFF.

The CDR3, as DNA: TGCGCCAGCAGCCGAGAAAGTTTCGGCTATGGCTACACCTTC. Protein product: CASSRESFGYGYTF. The chain uses TRBV5-1 and TRBJ1-2, with no clear D. Trimming shortened V by 4 bases and J by 4 bases, and 14 bases separated the two germline ends. This CDR3 is 14 amino acids long. CDR1 and CDR2 from the germline V gene are SGHRS and YFSETQ.

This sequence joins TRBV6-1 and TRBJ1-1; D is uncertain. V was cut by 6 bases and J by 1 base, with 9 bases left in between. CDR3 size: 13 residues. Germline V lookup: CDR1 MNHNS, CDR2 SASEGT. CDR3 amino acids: CASRASENTEAFF. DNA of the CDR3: TGTGCCAGCAGGGCCAGTGAGAACACTGAAGCTTTCTTT.

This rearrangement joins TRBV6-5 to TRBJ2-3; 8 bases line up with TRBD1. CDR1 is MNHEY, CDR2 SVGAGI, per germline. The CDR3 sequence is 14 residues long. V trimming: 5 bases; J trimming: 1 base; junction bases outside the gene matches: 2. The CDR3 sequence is CASSEDRGTDTQYF. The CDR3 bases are TGTGCCAGCAGTGAGGACAGGGGCACAGATACGCAGTATTTT.

Here the CDR3 DNA reads TGTGCCAGTAGTATTTTACAGCGGTCCGGCTACACCTTC. It codes for CASSILQRSGYTF. The chain combines TRBV19 with TRBJ1-2; unclear D gene. Germline V lookup: CDR1 LNHDA, CDR2 SQIVND (reference sequence). V shed 3 bases and J shed 8 bases, with 13 bases lying between them. This CDR3 is built from 13 residues.

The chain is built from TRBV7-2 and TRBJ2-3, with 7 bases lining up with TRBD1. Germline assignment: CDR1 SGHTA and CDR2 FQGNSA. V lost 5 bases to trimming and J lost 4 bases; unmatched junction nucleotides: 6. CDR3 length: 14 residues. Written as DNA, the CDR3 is TGTGCCAGCAGCAGAGACAGGGCCGCAGATACGCAGTATTTT. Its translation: CASSRDRAADTQYF. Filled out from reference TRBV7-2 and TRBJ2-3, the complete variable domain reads GAGVSQSPSNKVTEKGKDVELRCDPISGHTALYWYRQSLGQGLEFLIYFQGNSAPDKSGLPSDRFSAERTGGSVSTLTIQRTQQEDSAVYLCASSRDRAADTQYFGPGTRLTVL.

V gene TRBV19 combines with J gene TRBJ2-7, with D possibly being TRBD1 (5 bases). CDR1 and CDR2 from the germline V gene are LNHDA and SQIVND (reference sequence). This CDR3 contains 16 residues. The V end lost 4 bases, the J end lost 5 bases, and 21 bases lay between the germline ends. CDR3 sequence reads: CASSKTADAGIHEQYF. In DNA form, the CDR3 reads TGTGCCAGTAGTAAAACCGCCGACGCAGGGATCCACGAGCAGTACTTC.

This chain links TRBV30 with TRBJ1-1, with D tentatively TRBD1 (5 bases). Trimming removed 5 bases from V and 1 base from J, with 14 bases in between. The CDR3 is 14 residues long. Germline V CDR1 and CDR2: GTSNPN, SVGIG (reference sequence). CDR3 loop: CAWRRQQPNTEAFF. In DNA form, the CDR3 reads TGTGCCTGGCGTAGACAGCAACCGAACACTGAAGCTTTCTTT.

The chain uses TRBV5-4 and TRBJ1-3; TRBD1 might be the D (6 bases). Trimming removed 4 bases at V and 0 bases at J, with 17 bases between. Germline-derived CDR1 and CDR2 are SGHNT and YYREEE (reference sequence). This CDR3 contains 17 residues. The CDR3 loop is CASSLQPTGFSGNTIYF. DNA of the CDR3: TGTGCCAGCAGCCTTCAACCTACAGGGTTCTCTGGAAACACCATATATTTT.

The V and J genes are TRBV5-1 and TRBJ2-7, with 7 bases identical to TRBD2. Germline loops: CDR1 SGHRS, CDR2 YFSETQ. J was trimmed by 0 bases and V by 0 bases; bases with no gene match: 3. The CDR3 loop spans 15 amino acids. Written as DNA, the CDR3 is TGCGCCAGCAGCTTGGTGTCTAGCGGCTCCTACGAGCAGTACTTC. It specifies CASSLVSSGSYEQYF.

CDR3 in amino acids: CASSHRGAGKAPLHF. Here the CDR3 DNA reads TGTGCCAGCAGCCACCGGGGGGCAGGGAAGGCACCCCTCCACTTT. The V gene is TRBV14, the J gene TRBJ1-6, with a weak D call TRBD1 (6 bases). Per germline, CDR1 SGHDN and CDR2 FVKESK. The CDR3 consists of 15 residues. V was pared by 3 bases and J by 11 bases, with 17 bases between. Filled out from reference TRBV14 and TRBJ1-6, the complete variable domain reads EAGVTQFPSHSVIEKGQTVTLRCDPISGHDNLYWYRRVMGKEIKFLLHFVKESKQDESGMPNNRFLAERTGGTYSTLKVQPAELEDSGVYFCASSHRGAGKAPLHFGNGTRLTVT.

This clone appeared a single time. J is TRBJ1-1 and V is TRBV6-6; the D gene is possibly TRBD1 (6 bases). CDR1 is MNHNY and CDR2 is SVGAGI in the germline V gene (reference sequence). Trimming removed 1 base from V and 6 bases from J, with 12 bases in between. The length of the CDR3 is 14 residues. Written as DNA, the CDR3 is TGTGCCAGCAGTTACTTTGGGGAGGGGGCTGAAGCTTTCTTT. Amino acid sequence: CASSYFGEGAEAFF.

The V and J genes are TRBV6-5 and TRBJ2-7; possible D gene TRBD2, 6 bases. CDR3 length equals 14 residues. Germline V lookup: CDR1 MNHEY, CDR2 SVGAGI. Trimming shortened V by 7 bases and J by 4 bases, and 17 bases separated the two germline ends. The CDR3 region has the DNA TGTGCCAGCACAGCTAGCGTGAACCCTTACGAGCAGTACTTC. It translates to CASTASVNPYEQYF.